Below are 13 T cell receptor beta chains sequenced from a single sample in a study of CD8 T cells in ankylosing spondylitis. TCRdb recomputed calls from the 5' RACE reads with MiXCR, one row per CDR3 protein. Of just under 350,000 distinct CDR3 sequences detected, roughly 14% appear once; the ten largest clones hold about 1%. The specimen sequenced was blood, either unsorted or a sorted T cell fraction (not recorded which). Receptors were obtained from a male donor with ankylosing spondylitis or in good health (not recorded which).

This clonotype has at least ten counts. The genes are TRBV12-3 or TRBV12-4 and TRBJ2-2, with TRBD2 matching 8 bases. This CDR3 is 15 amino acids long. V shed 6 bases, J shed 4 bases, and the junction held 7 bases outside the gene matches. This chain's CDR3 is CASSPGSGSTGELFF. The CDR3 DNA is TGTGCCAGCAGCCCGGGGAGCGGGAGCACCGGGGAGCTGTTTTTT.

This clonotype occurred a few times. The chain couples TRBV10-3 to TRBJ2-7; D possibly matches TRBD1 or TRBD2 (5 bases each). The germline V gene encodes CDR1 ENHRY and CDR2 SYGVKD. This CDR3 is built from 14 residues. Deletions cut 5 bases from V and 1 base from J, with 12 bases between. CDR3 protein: CAISLPGRSYEQYF. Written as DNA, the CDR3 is TGTGCCATCAGTCTTCCGGGACGGTCCTACGAGCAGTACTTC.

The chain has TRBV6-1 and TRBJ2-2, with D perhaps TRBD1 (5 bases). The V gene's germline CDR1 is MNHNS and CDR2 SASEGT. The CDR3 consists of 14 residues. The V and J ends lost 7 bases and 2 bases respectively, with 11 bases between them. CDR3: CASISDSNTGELFF. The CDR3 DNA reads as TGTGCCAGCATCTCCGACAGCAACACCGGGGAGCTGTTTTTT.

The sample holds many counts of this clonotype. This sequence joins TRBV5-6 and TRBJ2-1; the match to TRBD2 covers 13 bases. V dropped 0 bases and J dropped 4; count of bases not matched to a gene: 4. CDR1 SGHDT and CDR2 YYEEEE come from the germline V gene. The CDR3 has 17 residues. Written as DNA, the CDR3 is TGTGCCAGCAGCTTGGAGGGACTAGCGGGGTCTTACAATGAGCAGTTCTTC. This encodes CASSLEGLAGSYNEQFF.

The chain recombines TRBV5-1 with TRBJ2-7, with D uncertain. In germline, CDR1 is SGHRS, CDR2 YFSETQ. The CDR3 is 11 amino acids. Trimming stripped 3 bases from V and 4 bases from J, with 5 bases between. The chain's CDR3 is CASSSEYEQYF. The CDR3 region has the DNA TGCGCCAGCAGCTCGGAGTACGAGCAGTACTTC.

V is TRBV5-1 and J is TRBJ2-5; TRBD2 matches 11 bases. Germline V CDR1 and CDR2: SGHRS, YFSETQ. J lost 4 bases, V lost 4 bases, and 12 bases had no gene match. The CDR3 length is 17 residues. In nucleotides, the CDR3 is TGCGCCAGCAGCCCACGCTACACTAGCGGGAGTGGAGAGACCCAGTACTTC. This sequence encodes CASSPRYTSGSGETQYF.

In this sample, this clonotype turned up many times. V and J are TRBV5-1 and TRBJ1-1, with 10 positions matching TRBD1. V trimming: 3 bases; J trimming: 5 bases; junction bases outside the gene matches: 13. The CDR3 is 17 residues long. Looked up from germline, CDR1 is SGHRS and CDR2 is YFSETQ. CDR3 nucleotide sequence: TGCGCCAGCAGCTCCGGTCCCGGGACAGGGGAGAGGACTGAAGCTTTCTTT. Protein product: CASSSGPGTGERTEAFF.

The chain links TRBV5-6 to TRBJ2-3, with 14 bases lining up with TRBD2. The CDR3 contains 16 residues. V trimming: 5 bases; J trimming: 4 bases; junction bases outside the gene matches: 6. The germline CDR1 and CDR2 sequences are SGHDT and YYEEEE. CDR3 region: CASREKGLAGADTQYF. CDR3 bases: TGTGCCAGCAGGGAAAAGGGACTAGCGGGAGCAGATACGCAGTATTTT. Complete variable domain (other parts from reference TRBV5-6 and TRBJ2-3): DAGVTQSPTHLIKTRGQQVTLRCSPKSGHDTVSWYQQALGQGPQFIFQYYEEEERQRGNFPDRFSGHQFPNYSSELNVNALLLGDSALYLCASREKGLAGADTQYFGPGTRLTVL.

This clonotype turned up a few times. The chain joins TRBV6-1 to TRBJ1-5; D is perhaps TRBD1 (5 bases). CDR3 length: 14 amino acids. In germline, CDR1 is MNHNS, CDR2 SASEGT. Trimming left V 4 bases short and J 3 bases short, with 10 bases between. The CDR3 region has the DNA TGTGCCAGCAGTGCACAGGAGTTCAATCAGCCCCAGCATTTT. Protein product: CASSAQEFNQPQHF.

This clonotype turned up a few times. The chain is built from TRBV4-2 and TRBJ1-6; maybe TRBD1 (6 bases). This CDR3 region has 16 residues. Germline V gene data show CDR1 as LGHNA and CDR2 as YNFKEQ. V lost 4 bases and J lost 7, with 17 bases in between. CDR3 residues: CASSPYSRGDNSPLHF. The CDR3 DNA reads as TGTGCCAGCAGCCCATATTCCAGGGGAGACAATTCACCCCTCCACTTT.

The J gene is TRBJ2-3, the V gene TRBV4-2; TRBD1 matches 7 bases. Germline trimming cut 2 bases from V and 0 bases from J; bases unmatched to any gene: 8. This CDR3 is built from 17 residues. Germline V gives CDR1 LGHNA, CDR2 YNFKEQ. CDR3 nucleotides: TGTGCCAGCAGCCAAAGAGGGACAGCGACTAGCACAGATACGCAGTATTTT. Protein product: CASSQRGTATSTDTQYF.

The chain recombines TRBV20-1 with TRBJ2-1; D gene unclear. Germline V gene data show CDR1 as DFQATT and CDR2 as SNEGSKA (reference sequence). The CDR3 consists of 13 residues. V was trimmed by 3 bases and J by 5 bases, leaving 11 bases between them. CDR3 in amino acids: CSASRQTNNEQFF. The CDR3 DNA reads TGCAGTGCTAGTAGGCAGACCAACAATGAGCAGTTCTTC.

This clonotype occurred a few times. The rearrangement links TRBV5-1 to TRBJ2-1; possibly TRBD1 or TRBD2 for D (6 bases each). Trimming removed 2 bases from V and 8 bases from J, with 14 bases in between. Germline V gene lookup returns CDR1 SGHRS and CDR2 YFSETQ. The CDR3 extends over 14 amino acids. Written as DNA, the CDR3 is TGCGCCAGCAGCTTAGGGGGGTTCAGGGATGAGCAGTTCTTC. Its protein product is CASSLGGFRDEQFF.